What follows is one T cell receptor (beta chain) and its context. Samples with a second dose at about 4 or about 12 weeks were pooled together. Using immunoSEQ multiplex PCR, the repertoire was profiled, and TCRdb retains in-frame clones only, with some absent. This sample yields about 140,000 clones, of which approximately 89% are seen a single time; roughly 1.3% belongs to the top ten. With 4 bases removed from V and 5 bases from J, the gap between germline ends came to 9 bases. CDR3 length: 12 residues. Germline V gene lookup returns CDR1 SGHDN and CDR2 FVKESK. This entry belongs to a study of T cell responses to AZD1222 COVID-19 vaccine.

The V and J genes are TRBV14 and TRBJ2-7; D is uncertain. This TCR derives from an adult who received the AZD1222 COVID-19 vaccine. This specimen consisted of peripheral blood, obtained 28 days after the second AZD1222 dose. The CDR3 DNA reads as TGTGCCAGCAGCCGGGGTATTGACGAGCAGTACTTC. Its translation is CASSRGIDEQYF.